These 5 T cell receptor beta chains share one sample of origin, sequenced in a study of graft-versus-host responses after intestinal transplantation (dated by TCRdb to the early 2020s). The receptor library was made with the immunoSEQ multiplex PCR assay. Here the immuneACCESS table is served through TCRdb, limited to in-frame sequences with V and J called. Missing clones are a known gap in these copies; in checked studies unresolved V genes cover under half, and the rest lacks a known reason. The sample has about 130,000 clones on record, nearly 95% of them singletons. The ten most abundant clones make up roughly 0.19% of the sample. Read against the paper, the sample's time point label means: cells obtained before transplantation from donor or recipient. The antigens of these receptors remain unknown. The starting material was unstimulated CD4+ T cells sorted from spleen or lymph node cells, obtained before intestinal transplant. The receptors here all came from a human donor who received an intestinal transplant.

The chain links TRBV28 to TRBJ1-5, with a possible D match to TRBD1 (5 bases). Germline V CDR1 and CDR2: MDHEN, SYDVKM. CDR3 length: 14 residues. V lost 8 bases and J 1 base, leaving 12 bases between the germline ends. The CDR3 spells CASGALGSNQPQHF. CDR3 nucleotides: TGTGCCAGCGGGGCCCTTGGGAGCAATCAGCCCCAGCATTTT.

The chain has TRBV28 and TRBJ2-2; no definite D call. The CDR3 totals 12 residues. The ends were cut back, 3 bases at V and 6 bases at J, with 5 bases in the middle. Germline loops: CDR1 MDHEN, CDR2 SYDVKM. The CDR3 DNA reads as TGTGCCAGCAGTTTGCTGGCCGGGGAGCTGTTTTTT. Its translation is CASSLLAGELFF.

The chain links TRBV29-1 to TRBJ2-3, with 8 bases lining up with TRBD1. Germline CDR1 reads SQVTM; CDR2 reads ANQGSEA. Trimming cost V 6 bases and J 1 base; bases outside gene matches: 3. This CDR3 is 13 amino acids long. The CDR3 here is CSVDRGGTDTQYF. CDR3 nucleotide sequence: TGCAGCGTAGACAGGGGAGGCACAGATACGCAGTATTTT.

The chain links TRBV19 to TRBJ2-1; 8 nucleotides align to TRBD1. Germline trimming cut 1 base from V and 4 bases from J; bases unmatched to any gene: 3. The CDR3 covers 15 residues. Per the germline V gene, CDR1 is LNHDA and CDR2 is SQIVND (reference sequence). The CDR3 DNA reads TGTGCCAGTAGTATAGCTACAGGGGGATACAATGAGCAGTTCTTC. Translating gives CASSIATGGYNEQFF.

The chain recombines TRBV27 with TRBJ2-7, with 8 bases lining up with TRBD1. The junction had 7 bases not matched to a gene; V was cut back by 4 bases and J by 2 bases. The germline CDR1 and CDR2 sequences are MNHEY and SMNVEV (reference sequence). The CDR3 runs to 15 residues. CDR3 DNA: TGTGCCAGCAGTTCCCGGACAGGGATTCCCTACGAGCAGTACTTC. This gives the protein CASSSRTGIPYEQYF.